The entry below describes one T cell receptor beta chain. The CDR3 covers 15 residues. Germline V gene sequence: CDR1 MNHEY, CDR2 SVGEGT. The germline V and J ends were trimmed by 2 bases and 1 base, with 12 bases remaining between them. TCR beta chains were sequenced at survey level with immunoSEQ. Profiled with immunoSEQ multiplex PCR; TCRdb holds only in-frame clones, not every one. Of around 50,000 clones in the sample, approximately 93% were seen once. The source is a middle-aged man with rheumatoid arthritis. This chain connects TRBV6-2 or TRBV6-3 to TRBJ2-7; TRBD1 might be the D (6 bases). The sequencing input was PBMCs. CDR3 in DNA: TGTGCCAGCAGTTACCCCCTGACAGGATCCTACGAGCAGTACTTC. Encoded protein: CASSYPLTGSYEQYF.